Listed below are T cell receptor beta chains from one sample, sequenced in a study of blood T cell repertoires in COVID-19. Profiling relied on immunoSEQ multiplex PCR, and the TCRdb table lists in-frame clones only, not all of them. The profile shows some 150,000 clones, approximately 80% of them singletons. Sample: peripheral blood. These receptors were obtained from a human donor in a cohort sampled during active COVID-19. The CDR3 runs from the conserved cysteine through the conserved F or W. The D gene is left open where the match is weak. Size is omitted from some rows. Given values are once, few, many or a class for expanded clones.

.	TRBV10-3	TRBD1	TRBJ2-1	CAISSGTGGGKSYNEQFF	TGTGCCATCAGCTCCGGGACAGGGGGCGGAAAGTCTTACAATGAGCAGTTCTTC
.	TRBV10-3	TRBD1	TRBJ2-5	CAISESDRTQTQYF	TGTGCCATCAGTGAGTCGGACAGGACGCAGACCCAGTACTTC
once	TRBV28	TRBD1	TRBJ1-5	CASTSLRGRNQPQHF	TGTGCCAGCACTAGTTTGAGGGGGCGCAATCAGCCCCAGCATTTT
.	TRBV3-1/TRBV3-2	TRBD1	TRBJ1-2	CASSQQGAGDGYTF	TGTGCCAGCAGCCAACAGGGGGCAGGGGATGGCTACACCTTC
.	TRBV5-6	.	TRBJ2-5	CASSLGWEAYQETQYF	TGTGCCAGCAGCTTGGGGTGGGAGGCGTACCAAGAGACCCAGTACTTC
.	TRBV18	TRBD1	TRBJ2-1	CASSRDRAVGLLINEQFF	TGTGCCAGCTCACGAGACAGGGCAGTCGGTCTATTAATCAATGAGCAGTTCTTC
.	TRBV18	TRBD1	TRBJ2-5	CASSPDRGRGETQYF	TGTGCCAGCTCACCGGACAGGGGGCGCGGAGAGACCCAGTACTTC
.	TRBV5-4	TRBD2	TRBJ2-6	CASSPALAGYSGANVLTF	TGTGCCAGCAGCCCCGCACTAGCGGGATACTCTGGGGCCAACGTCCTGACTTTC
.	TRBV7-3	TRBD2	TRBJ2-5	CASSLKRDETQYF	TGTGCCAGCAGCTTAAAGCGGGATGAGACCCAGTACTTC
.	TRBV11-1	TRBD2	TRBJ2-5	CASSFSGDRQETQYF	TGTGCCAGCAGCTTTAGCGGGGATCGACAAGAGACCCAGTACTTC
.	TRBV15	TRBD2	TRBJ2-1	CATSRRLAGGNEQFF	TGTGCCACCAGCAGGAGACTAGCGGGAGGGAATGAGCAGTTCTTC
.	TRBV4-2	TRBD1	TRBJ1-5	CASSQARQGDQPQHF	TGTGCCAGCAGCCAAGCTAGACAGGGCGATCAGCCCCAGCATTTT
.	TRBV15	.	TRBJ1-1	CATSRVHRGNTEAFF	TGTGCCACCAGCAGAGTCCATAGAGGGAACACTGAAGCTTTCTTT
.	TRBV27	.	TRBJ1-5	CASSLVGWQPQHF	TGTGCCAGCAGTTTAGTCGGGTGGCAGCCCCAGCATTTT
.	TRBV2	.	TRBJ1-1	CASTGRVQNTEAFF	TGTGCCAGCACTGGCAGGGTACAGAACACTGAAGCTTTCTTT
.	TRBV6-5	TRBD1	TRBJ2-1	CASWGTGPNEQFF	TGTGCCAGCTGGGGGACAGGGCCCAATGAGCAGTTCTTC
.	TRBV11-2	TRBD1	TRBJ1-1	CASREPGTGGSEAFF	TGTGCCAGCAGGGAGCCCGGGACAGGGGGCTCTGAAGCTTTCTTT
.	TRBV6-6	.	TRBJ2-2	CASLGGVGTGELFF	TGTGCCAGCCTAGGGGGGGTCGGCACCGGGGAGCTGTTTTTT
.	TRBV5-4	TRBD2	TRBJ2-7	CASSLAPGLAGGGSYEQYF	TGTGCCAGCAGCTTGGCCCCGGGACTAGCGGGGGGGGGATCCTACGAGCAGTACTTC
.	TRBV14	.	TRBJ1-6	CASSLRDTNSPLHF	TGTGCCAGCAGCCTCCGGGACACTAATTCACCCCTCCACTTT
.	TRBV2	TRBD2	TRBJ2-3	CASSPTSGRGTSTDTQYF	TGTGCCAGCAGTCCTACTAGCGGGAGGGGGACTAGCACAGATACGCAGTATTTT
.	TRBV19	.	TRBJ2-5	CASSTLTTSGTQYF	TGTGCCAGTAGTACCCTGACTACTTCTGGGACCCAGTACTTC
.	TRBV15	.	TRBJ1-4	CATSREPQGSNEKLFF	TGTGCCACCAGCAGAGAGCCCCAGGGGTCAAATGAAAAACTGTTTTTT
.	TRBV7-3	.	TRBJ2-5	CASSFSGNGETQYF	TGTGCCAGCAGCTTCTCAGGGAACGGAGAGACCCAGTACTTC
.	TRBV2	.	TRBJ2-3	CASRASGAGPTDTQYF	TGTGCCAGCAGGGCGAGCGGAGCGGGCCCCACAGATACGCAGTATTTT
.	TRBV28	.	TRBJ2-4	CASSSRSLAGKNIQYF	TGTGCCAGCAGTTCGAGGAGTCTGGCGGGCAAAAACATTCAGTACTTC
.	TRBV11-2	TRBD2	TRBJ2-3	CASSTSSGTNTQYF	TGTGCCAGCAGCACCTCTAGCGGGACGAATACGCAGTATTTT
.	TRBV5-1	.	TRBJ2-3	CASSLWQAGTDTQYF	TGCGCCAGCAGCTTGTGGCAGGCCGGCACAGATACGCAGTATTTT
once	TRBV7-9	.	TRBJ2-1	CASSFETGYNEQFF	TGTGCCAGCAGCTTCGAGACAGGCTACAATGAGCAGTTCTTC
.	TRBV30	.	TRBJ1-3	CAWSVFGRSSGNTIYF	TGTGCCTGGAGTGTTTTTGGCCGCTCCTCTGGAAACACCATATATTTT
.	TRBV4-1	TRBD1	TRBJ2-3	CASSQDRTGGGTDTQYF	TGCGCCAGCAGCCAAGATAGGACAGGTGGGGGCACAGATACGCAGTATTTT
.	TRBV28	TRBD1	TRBJ1-5	CASTDGQVLSQPQHF	TGTGCCAGCACCGATGGACAGGTTCTCAGCCAGCCCCAGCATTTT
.	TRBV7-6	TRBD2	TRBJ2-5	CASSSRLAEYQETQYF	TGTGCCAGCAGCTCGAGACTAGCGGAATATCAAGAGACCCAGTACTTC
few	TRBV4-1	.	TRBJ1-5	CASSQDQQMNQPQHF	TGCGCCAGCAGCCAAGATCAACAGATGAATCAGCCCCAGCATTTT